This is a list of T cell receptor beta chains from one sample in a study of PD-L1 blockade in urothelial cancer. The assay was immunoSEQ multiplex PCR, and TCRdb's table has in-frame clones only and misses some. The sample carries roughly 17,000 clones, 87% recorded once. Sequencing was performed on PBMCs, taken around atezolizumab (anti-PD-L1) treatment. The receptor source for this set is a man aged 45-65 years with urothelial cancer. Both conserved end residues are part of each CDR3. The order of the fields is J gene, D gene, clone size, V gene, CDR3 DNA, CDR3 protein. The D gene is left open where the match is weak. Clone size is stated in some rows and not others, as once, few, many or a class when expanded.

j_gene: TRBJ2-7; d_gene: -; abundance: -; v_gene: TRBV6-1; CDR3nt: TGTGCCAGCAGCGAGGGTCCCAGAAGTTGGTGGTACTTC; CDR3aa: CASSEGPRSWWYF
j_gene: TRBJ2-7; d_gene: -; abundance: once; v_gene: TRBV7-2; CDR3nt: TGTGCCAGCAGCTTAGAGGGGACACCGTTCTCCTACGAGCAGTACTTC; CDR3aa: CASSLEGTPFSYEQYF
j_gene: TRBJ2-7; d_gene: TRBD1; abundance: -; v_gene: TRBV11-2; CDR3nt: TGTGCCAGCAGCTTAGTACAGGGGGCCCACGAGCAGTACTTC; CDR3aa: CASSLVQGAHEQYF
j_gene: TRBJ1-5; d_gene: -; abundance: -; v_gene: TRBV19; CDR3nt: TGTGCCAGTAGTATAGGGCAGGGCCAGGGTTATCAGCCCCAGCATTTT; CDR3aa: CASSIGQGQGYQPQHF
j_gene: TRBJ1-4; d_gene: -; abundance: -; v_gene: TRBV2; CDR3nt: TGTGCCAGTTGCTTCGACAGCCCGGCAACTAATGAAAAACTGTTTTTT; CDR3aa: CASCFDSPATNEKLFF
j_gene: TRBJ1-5; d_gene: -; abundance: -; v_gene: TRBV18; CDR3nt: TGTGCCAGCTCAGGTGGGCCGTATAGCAATCAGCCCCAGCATTTT; CDR3aa: CASSGGPYSNQPQHF
j_gene: TRBJ1-2; d_gene: -; abundance: -; v_gene: TRBV29-1; CDR3nt: TGCAGCGTTGATAGCGGGGTGGGCTACACCTTC; CDR3aa: CSVDSGVGYTF
j_gene: TRBJ2-7; d_gene: -; abundance: -; v_gene: TRBV2; CDR3nt: TGTGCCAGCAGTGAAGCGGCCCGGACTCTATACGAGCAGTACTTC; CDR3aa: CASSEAARTLYEQYF
j_gene: TRBJ2-1; d_gene: TRBD2; abundance: once; v_gene: TRBV9; CDR3nt: TGTGCCAGCAGCGCCGTTACGGGGGGGTACAATGAGCAGTTCTTC; CDR3aa: CASSAVTGGYNEQFF
j_gene: TRBJ1-1; d_gene: -; abundance: -; v_gene: TRBV2; CDR3nt: TGTGCCAGCAGGAGGGCGCTTGGGTCTTTCTTT; CDR3aa: CASRRALGSFF
j_gene: TRBJ2-2; d_gene: -; abundance: -; v_gene: TRBV28; CDR3nt: TGTGCCACGGGCGGAGGGCTGGACACCGGGGAGCTGTTTTTT; CDR3aa: CATGGGLDTGELFF
j_gene: TRBJ2-1; d_gene: -; abundance: -; v_gene: TRBV28; CDR3nt: TGTGCCAGCAGTTTAACACAGCCGGGGTCTTACAATGAGCAGTTCTTC; CDR3aa: CASSLTQPGSYNEQFF
j_gene: TRBJ1-2; d_gene: TRBD1; abundance: -; v_gene: TRBV10-2; CDR3nt: TGCGCCAGCACCTCGGACAGGACCGGCTATGGCTACACCTTC; CDR3aa: CASTSDRTGYGYTF
j_gene: TRBJ2-7; d_gene: TRBD1; abundance: -; v_gene: TRBV5-1; CDR3nt: TGCGCCAGCAGCTCCGGGACAGGGAGCTCCTACGAGCAGTACTTC; CDR3aa: CASSSGTGSSYEQYF
j_gene: TRBJ2-3; d_gene: TRBD1; abundance: -; v_gene: TRBV7-2; CDR3nt: TGTGCCAGCAGCTCCCGACAGGGGGCCCGCACAGATACGCAGTATTTT; CDR3aa: CASSSRQGARTDTQYF
j_gene: TRBJ1-5; d_gene: TRBD1; abundance: -; v_gene: TRBV7-8; CDR3nt: TGTGCCAGCAGCCCAACAGGGGGGAGAGTTCAGCCCCAGCATTTT; CDR3aa: CASSPTGGRVQPQHF
j_gene: TRBJ1-1; d_gene: -; abundance: few; v_gene: TRBV7-2; CDR3nt: TGTGCCAGCAGCTCCGCTATGAACACTGAAGCTTTCTTT; CDR3aa: CASSSAMNTEAFF
j_gene: TRBJ2-3; d_gene: TRBD2; abundance: -; v_gene: TRBV6-1; CDR3nt: TGTGCCAGCAGTTGGCTAGCGGGGGGGACAGATACGCAGTATTTT; CDR3aa: CASSWLAGGTDTQYF
j_gene: TRBJ2-7; d_gene: TRBD1; abundance: -; v_gene: TRBV2; CDR3nt: TGTGCCAGCAGTGTTAAGGGGGCCTCCTACGAGCAGTACTTC; CDR3aa: CASSVKGASYEQYF
j_gene: TRBJ2-2; d_gene: -; abundance: -; v_gene: TRBV5-4; CDR3nt: TGTGCCAGCAGCTTGGGACAGGTGGGCGCCGGGGAGCTGTTTTTT; CDR3aa: CASSLGQVGAGELFF
j_gene: TRBJ2-5; d_gene: TRBD2; abundance: -; v_gene: TRBV7-2; CDR3nt: TGTGCCAGCAGCCGAGGGACTAGCGGGAGGTCAGAGACCCAGTACTTC; CDR3aa: CASSRGTSGRSETQYF
j_gene: TRBJ2-1; d_gene: TRBD2; abundance: -; v_gene: TRBV10-1; CDR3nt: TGCGCCAGCAGCGGACTAGCGGGAGGGGGTCACTACAATGAGCAGTTCTTC; CDR3aa: CASSGLAGGGHYNEQFF
j_gene: TRBJ2-7; d_gene: TRBD2; abundance: -; v_gene: TRBV7-8; CDR3nt: TGTGCCAGCAGCTTAGGGGCGGGAGGGCCGACGGGTCACTACGAGCAGTACTTC; CDR3aa: CASSLGAGGPTGHYEQYF
j_gene: TRBJ2-2; d_gene: -; abundance: -; v_gene: TRBV30; CDR3nt: TGTGCTGCAGGTCGGACGAACACCGGGGAGCTGTTTTTT; CDR3aa: CAAGRTNTGELFF
j_gene: TRBJ1-2; d_gene: -; abundance: -; v_gene: TRBV5-6; CDR3nt: TGTGCCAGCAGCAAGACAGTAGGCTATGGCTACACCTTC; CDR3aa: CASSKTVGYGYTF
j_gene: TRBJ2-2; d_gene: -; abundance: -; v_gene: TRBV6-5; CDR3nt: TGTGCCAGCAGTTACTCAGGGGCAGACACCGGGGAGCTGTTTTTT; CDR3aa: CASSYSGADTGELFF
j_gene: TRBJ2-1; d_gene: -; abundance: -; v_gene: TRBV29-1; CDR3nt: TGCAGCGTTGGTCGGGACACATACAATGAGCAGTTCTTC; CDR3aa: CSVGRDTYNEQFF
j_gene: TRBJ1-2; d_gene: -; abundance: -; v_gene: TRBV10-3; CDR3nt: TGTGCCATCAGTGAGCAGGGGAGTAACTATGGCTACACCTTC; CDR3aa: CAISEQGSNYGYTF
j_gene: TRBJ2-5; d_gene: -; abundance: -; v_gene: TRBV9; CDR3nt: TGTGCCAGCAGCGTAGGTTCCCAGGTTGACGAGACCCAGTACTTC; CDR3aa: CASSVGSQVDETQYF
j_gene: TRBJ2-1; d_gene: TRBD1; abundance: -; v_gene: TRBV19; CDR3nt: TGTGCCAGTAGTATCGACCCATTCCGGGACAGGGGCAATGAGCAGTTCTTC; CDR3aa: CASSIDPFRDRGNEQFF
j_gene: TRBJ2-5; d_gene: TRBD1; abundance: -; v_gene: TRBV7-2; CDR3nt: TGTGCCAGCAGGAAGGCAGTGGGACAGGGTGGGGAGACCCAGTACTTC; CDR3aa: CASRKAVGQGGETQYF
j_gene: TRBJ2-5; d_gene: -; abundance: -; v_gene: TRBV5-1; CDR3nt: TGCGCCAGCAGCCCGTCGGGAAGCAGAGAGACCCAGTACTTC; CDR3aa: CASSPSGSRETQYF
j_gene: TRBJ2-3; d_gene: TRBD1; abundance: -; v_gene: TRBV6-5; CDR3nt: TGTGCCAGCAGCCCTACAGGGGTGTTCACAGATACGCAGTATTTT; CDR3aa: CASSPTGVFTDTQYF
j_gene: TRBJ2-3; d_gene: -; abundance: -; v_gene: TRBV6-6; CDR3nt: TGTGCCAGCAGTTACCCCCCGGAGGGAGATACGCAGTATTTT; CDR3aa: CASSYPPEGDTQYF
j_gene: TRBJ1-2; d_gene: -; abundance: few; v_gene: TRBV9; CDR3nt: TGTGCCAGCAGCCTGGGGGCCGGCTACACCTTC; CDR3aa: CASSLGAGYTF
j_gene: TRBJ2-1; d_gene: -; abundance: -; v_gene: TRBV29-1; CDR3nt: TGCAGCGTTGAAAAGGGGTCGGAAGTCCAGTTCTTC; CDR3aa: CSVEKGSEVQFF
j_gene: TRBJ1-2; d_gene: -; abundance: -; v_gene: TRBV6-5; CDR3nt: TGTGCCAGCAGTCCAGGGAAAAACTATGGCTACACCTTC; CDR3aa: CASSPGKNYGYTF
j_gene: TRBJ2-7; d_gene: TRBD2; abundance: -; v_gene: TRBV2; CDR3nt: TGTGCCAGCGTTGCGGGGAGGGATGAGCAGTACTTC; CDR3aa: CASVAGRDEQYF
j_gene: TRBJ1-5; d_gene: -; abundance: -; v_gene: TRBV5-5; CDR3nt: TGTGCCAGCAGCGGCAGGGGTAACAATCAGCCCCAGCATTTT; CDR3aa: CASSGRGNNQPQHF
j_gene: TRBJ1-5; d_gene: -; abundance: once; v_gene: TRBV7-9; CDR3nt: TGTGCCAGCAGCTTAGGAGGGGAGGGCAATCAGCCCCAGCATTTT; CDR3aa: CASSLGGEGNQPQHF
j_gene: TRBJ2-3; d_gene: TRBD2; abundance: -; v_gene: TRBV28; CDR3nt: TGTGCCAGCAGCCAACAGCGGGGTTTGTTAGATACGCAGTATTTT; CDR3aa: CASSQQRGLLDTQYF
j_gene: TRBJ2-3; d_gene: TRBD2; abundance: -; v_gene: TRBV5-1; CDR3nt: TGCGCCAGCAGGTTAGCGGGAGGGGGTCGAGATACGCAGTATTTT; CDR3aa: CASRLAGGGRDTQYF
j_gene: TRBJ1-5; d_gene: TRBD1; abundance: -; v_gene: TRBV5-1; CDR3nt: TGCGCCAGCAGCTTGGGTACAGGGGGCGTTCAGCCCCAGCATTTT; CDR3aa: CASSLGTGGVQPQHF
j_gene: TRBJ1-1; d_gene: -; abundance: once; v_gene: TRBV7-9; CDR3nt: TGTGCCAGCAGCTTTTCGGGCAGGGCCGTGGCAAACACTGAAGCTTTCTTT; CDR3aa: CASSFSGRAVANTEAFF
j_gene: TRBJ2-1; d_gene: -; abundance: -; v_gene: TRBV5-4; CDR3nt: TGTGCCAGCAGCTTGGCATCGAGGCGCTTTGGCTCCAATGAGCAGTTCTTC; CDR3aa: CASSLASRRFGSNEQFF
j_gene: TRBJ2-6; d_gene: -; abundance: -; v_gene: TRBV5-1; CDR3nt: TGCGCCAGCAGCTTGGGTCAGGCTGGGGCCAACGTCCTGACTTTC; CDR3aa: CASSLGQAGANVLTF
j_gene: TRBJ1-5; d_gene: TRBD1; abundance: -; v_gene: TRBV30; CDR3nt: TGTGCCTGGAGTTCAAAGGACAGGGGGCGAAATCAGCCCCAGCATTTT; CDR3aa: CAWSSKDRGRNQPQHF
j_gene: TRBJ1-1; d_gene: -; abundance: -; v_gene: TRBV7-6; CDR3nt: TGTGCCAGCAGCTTCAGGGAAGGGACTGAAGCTTTCTTT; CDR3aa: CASSFREGTEAFF
j_gene: TRBJ1-5; d_gene: TRBD1; abundance: -; v_gene: TRBV5-6; CDR3nt: TGTGCCAGCAGCCCCGGGACAGGACTTAATCAGCCCCAGCATTTT; CDR3aa: CASSPGTGLNQPQHF
j_gene: TRBJ1-2; d_gene: TRBD1; abundance: -; v_gene: TRBV11-2; CDR3nt: TGTGCCAGCAGCCGAGACAGGGTTCTCAATGGCTACACCTTC; CDR3aa: CASSRDRVLNGYTF
j_gene: TRBJ2-2; d_gene: -; abundance: -; v_gene: TRBV6-4; CDR3nt: TGTGCCAGCAGTGAGCGGGACACCGGGGAGCTGTTTTTT; CDR3aa: CASSERDTGELFF
j_gene: TRBJ1-2; d_gene: -; abundance: -; v_gene: TRBV15; CDR3nt: TGTGCCACCAGCAGAGACCAGGGAACCTATGGCTACACCTTC; CDR3aa: CATSRDQGTYGYTF
j_gene: TRBJ2-7; d_gene: TRBD2; abundance: -; v_gene: TRBV4-2; CDR3nt: TGTGCCAGCAGCCCTGAGGGACTAGCGGACTCCTACGAGCAGTACTTC; CDR3aa: CASSPEGLADSYEQYF
j_gene: TRBJ2-1; d_gene: TRBD1; abundance: -; v_gene: TRBV4-3; CDR3nt: TGCGCCAGCAGCCAGCCGGGACAGGGTTTCGGTGAGCAGTTCTTC; CDR3aa: CASSQPGQGFGEQFF